The rows below give T cell receptor beta chains drawn from one sample of a study of blood T cell repertoires in COVID-19. Produced via immunoSEQ multiplex PCR; TCRdb's table is partial and in-frame only. The sample lists under 100,000 clones; under 90% were seen once. What was sequenced was peripheral blood. Source of these receptors: a man aged 60 to 69 with COVID-19, enrolled during active disease. CDR3s include the opening cysteine and the closing phenylalanine or tryptophan. The D gene is left open where the match is weak. The size field is filled for only some rows; it gives once, few, many or a size class.

V: TRBV19
size: -
J: TRBJ1-2
D: -
CDR3: CASSGGGGSYTF
DNA: TGTGCCAGTAGTGGCGGAGGTGGATCCTACACCTTC

V: TRBV4-3
size: -
J: TRBJ1-1
D: TRBD1
CDR3: CASSQDRGLEAFF
DNA: TGCGCCAGCAGCCAGGACAGGGGGTTGGAAGCTTTCTTT

V: TRBV18
size: -
J: TRBJ1-6
D: TRBD1
CDR3: CASSSKQGAFYNSPLHF
DNA: TGTGCCAGCTCATCAAAACAGGGGGCCTTCTATAATTCACCCCTCCACTTT

V: TRBV4-2
size: -
J: TRBJ2-1
D: TRBD2
CDR3: CASSQDGTRGSGEQFF
DNA: TGTGCCAGCAGCCAAGACGGGACTAGGGGAAGTGGTGAGCAGTTCTTC

V: TRBV19
size: -
J: TRBJ1-6
D: -
CDR3: CASNPTGKDNSPLHF
DNA: TGTGCCAGCAACCCCACAGGGAAGGACAATTCACCCCTCCACTTT

V: TRBV9
size: once
J: TRBJ2-5
D: TRBD2
CDR3: CASSAGTSGSVGQETQYF
DNA: TGTGCCAGCAGCGCCGGGACTAGCGGGAGTGTAGGGCAAGAGACCCAGTACTTC

V: TRBV11-3
size: -
J: TRBJ2-1
D: TRBD2
CDR3: CASSLVSGSLNEQFF
DNA: TGTGCCAGCAGCTTAGTTAGCGGGAGTCTCAATGAGCAGTTCTTC

V: TRBV18
size: -
J: TRBJ2-1
D: -
CDR3: CASSPPHGEQFF
DNA: TGTGCCAGCTCACCACCGCACGGTGAGCAGTTCTTC

V: TRBV12-5
size: -
J: TRBJ2-5
D: TRBD2
CDR3: CASGLVPGTSGSKPQETQYF
DNA: TGTGCTAGTGGTTTGGTACCCGGGACTAGCGGGAGTAAGCCCCAAGAGACCCAGTACTTC

V: TRBV12-3/TRBV12-4
size: -
J: TRBJ1-5
D: -
CDR3: CASSRDIYQPQHF
DNA: TGTGCCAGCAGTCGGGACATTTATCAGCCCCAGCATTTT

V: TRBV10-3
size: -
J: TRBJ1-5
D: -
CDR3: CATTGYDNQPQHF
DNA: TGTGCCACAACAGGGTATGACAATCAGCCCCAGCATTTT

V: TRBV25-1
size: once
J: TRBJ2-7
D: TRBD2
CDR3: CASSDTSGSYEQYF
DNA: TGTGCCAGCAGTGATACTAGCGGGAGCTACGAGCAGTACTTC

V: TRBV10-1
size: -
J: TRBJ2-2
D: TRBD1
CDR3: CASSELFQGEPGELFF
DNA: TGCGCCAGCAGTGAGTTGTTCCAGGGGGAGCCCGGGGAGCTGTTTTTT

V: TRBV5-6
size: -
J: TRBJ2-1
D: TRBD1
CDR3: CASSLGQGFYNEQFF
DNA: TGTGCCAGCAGCTTGGGACAGGGTTTCTACAATGAGCAGTTCTTC

V: TRBV29-1
size: -
J: TRBJ1-1
D: -
CDR3: CSVVGQDLNTEAFF
DNA: TGCAGCGTTGTCGGGCAGGACTTGAACACTGAAGCTTTCTTT

V: TRBV5-5
size: -
J: TRBJ1-2
D: -
CDR3: CASSLGQTQNYGYTF
DNA: TGTGCCAGCAGCTTGGGCCAGACACAGAACTATGGCTACACCTTC

V: TRBV7-3
size: -
J: TRBJ2-5
D: -
CDR3: CASSPSRRGETQYF
DNA: TGTGCCAGCAGCCCATCTCGTAGGGGAGAGACCCAGTACTTC

V: TRBV9
size: -
J: TRBJ1-5
D: -
CDR3: CASSVGGGTEPQHF
DNA: TGTGCCAGCAGCGTAGGTGGCGGTACGGAGCCCCAGCATTTT

V: TRBV7-7
size: few
J: TRBJ2-2
D: -
CDR3: CASSLLTGNTGELFF
DNA: TGTGCTAGCAGCTTATTGACAGGCAACACCGGGGAGCTGTTTTTT

V: TRBV30
size: -
J: TRBJ2-3
D: -
CDR3: CAWSTRGSTDTQYF
DNA: TGTGCCTGGAGTACCCGCGGGAGCACAGATACGCAGTATTTT

V: TRBV2
size: -
J: TRBJ1-4
D: -
CDR3: CASSASTGGEKLFF
DNA: TGTGCCAGCAGTGCCTCGACTGGTGGCGAAAAACTGTTTTTT

V: TRBV13
size: once
J: TRBJ1-5
D: TRBD1
CDR3: CASSLGTGGNQPQHF
DNA: TGTGCCAGCAGCCTTGGGACAGGGGGCAATCAGCCCCAGCATTTT

V: TRBV18
size: -
J: TRBJ2-3
D: -
CDR3: CASSPTGPDTQYF
DNA: TGTGCCAGCTCACCCACAGGGCCAGATACGCAGTATTTT

V: TRBV28
size: -
J: TRBJ1-2
D: -
CDR3: CASSLKTVYGYTF
DNA: TGTGCCAGCAGTTTAAAGACAGTCTATGGCTACACCTTC

V: TRBV7-3
size: once
J: TRBJ2-1
D: TRBD2
CDR3: CASSLTLAGGDEQFF
DNA: TGTGCCAGCAGCTTAACACTAGCGGGAGGCGATGAGCAGTTCTTC

V: TRBV3-1/TRBV3-2
size: -
J: TRBJ1-6
D: -
CDR3: CASSQDRGDSPLHF
DNA: TGTGCCAGCAGCCAAGATCGGGGGGATTCACCCCTCCACTTT